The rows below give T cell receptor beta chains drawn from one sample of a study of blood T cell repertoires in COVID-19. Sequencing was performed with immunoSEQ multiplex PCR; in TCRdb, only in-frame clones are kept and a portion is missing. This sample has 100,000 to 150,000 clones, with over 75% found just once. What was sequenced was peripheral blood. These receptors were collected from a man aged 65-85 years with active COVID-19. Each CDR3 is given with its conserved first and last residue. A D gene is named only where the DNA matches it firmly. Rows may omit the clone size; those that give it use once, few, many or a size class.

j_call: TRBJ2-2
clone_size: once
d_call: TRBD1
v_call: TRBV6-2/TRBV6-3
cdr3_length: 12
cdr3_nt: TGTGCCAGCAGATACGGACAGGGCGGGCTGTTTTTT
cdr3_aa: CASRYGQGGLFF

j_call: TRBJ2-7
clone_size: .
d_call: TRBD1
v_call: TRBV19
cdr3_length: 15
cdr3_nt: TGTGCCAGTAGTTTCGGACAGGGTACCCCCTACGAGCAGTACTTC
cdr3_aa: CASSFGQGTPYEQYF

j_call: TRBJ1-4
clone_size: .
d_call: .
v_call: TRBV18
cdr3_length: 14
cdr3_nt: TGTGCCAGCTCACCACTCCCAGTTAATGAAAAACTGTTTTTT
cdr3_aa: CASSPLPVNEKLFF

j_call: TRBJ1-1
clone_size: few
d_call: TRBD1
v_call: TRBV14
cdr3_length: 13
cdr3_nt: TGTGCCAGCAGCCCGTACAGGGGGGCTGAAGCTTTCTTT
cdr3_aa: CASSPYRGAEAFF

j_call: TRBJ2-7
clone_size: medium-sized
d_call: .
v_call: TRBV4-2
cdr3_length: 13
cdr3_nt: TGTGCCAGCAGCCGCCGGTCGGTGGACGAGCAGTACTTC
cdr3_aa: CASSRRSVDEQYF

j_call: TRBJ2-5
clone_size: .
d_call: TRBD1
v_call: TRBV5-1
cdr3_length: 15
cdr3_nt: TGCGCCAGCAGCTTAGGGACAGGGGGTCAAGAGACCCAGTACTTC
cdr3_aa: CASSLGTGGQETQYF

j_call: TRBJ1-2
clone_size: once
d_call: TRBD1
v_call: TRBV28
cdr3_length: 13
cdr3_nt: TGTGCCACTCTCTTAGGACAGGGGGCAGGCTACACCTTC
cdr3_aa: CATLLGQGAGYTF

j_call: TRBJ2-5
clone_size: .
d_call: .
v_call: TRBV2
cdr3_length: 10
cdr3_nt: TGTGCCAGCTGGGAGGAGACCCAGTACTTC
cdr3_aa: CASWEETQYF

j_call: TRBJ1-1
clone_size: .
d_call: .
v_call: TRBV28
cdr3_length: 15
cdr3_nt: TGTGCCAGCAGTCCCCCCAGGGGCGGTGGCACTGAAGCTTTCTTT
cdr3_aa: CASSPPRGGGTEAFF

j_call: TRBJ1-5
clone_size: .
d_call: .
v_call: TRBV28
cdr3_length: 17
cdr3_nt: TGTGCCAGCTGCCATTACACAGGGAAGGGGAGCAATCAGCCCCAGCATTTT
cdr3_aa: CASCHYTGKGSNQPQHF

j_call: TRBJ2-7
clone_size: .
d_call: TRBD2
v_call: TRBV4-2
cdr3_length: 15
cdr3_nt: TGTGCCAGCAGCCTTGGGACTAGCGGGACCTACGAGCAGTACTTC
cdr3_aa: CASSLGTSGTYEQYF

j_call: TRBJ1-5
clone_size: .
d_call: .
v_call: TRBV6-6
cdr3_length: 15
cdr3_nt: TGTGCCAGCCGTGGCCAGGGTGGGGGCAATCAGCCCCAGCATTTT
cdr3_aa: CASRGQGGGNQPQHF

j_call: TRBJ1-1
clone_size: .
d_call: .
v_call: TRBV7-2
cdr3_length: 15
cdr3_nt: TGTGCCAGCAGCTTAGATGGGGCCAGGGTGGCTGAAGCTTTCTTT
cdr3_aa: CASSLDGARVAEAFF

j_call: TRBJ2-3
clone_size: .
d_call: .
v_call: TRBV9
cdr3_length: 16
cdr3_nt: TGTGCCAGCAGCGCACCCCGGCACACACAGACAGATACGCAGTATTTT
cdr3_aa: CASSAPRHTQTDTQYF

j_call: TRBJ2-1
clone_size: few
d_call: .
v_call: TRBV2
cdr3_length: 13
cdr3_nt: TGTGCCAGCAGTGTGAAGAGCTACGGTGAGCAGTTCTTC
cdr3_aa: CASSVKSYGEQFF

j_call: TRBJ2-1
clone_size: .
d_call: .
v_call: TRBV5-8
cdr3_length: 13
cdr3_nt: TGTGCCAGCAGCGGCCGGGACTCAAATGAGCAGTTCTTC
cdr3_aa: CASSGRDSNEQFF

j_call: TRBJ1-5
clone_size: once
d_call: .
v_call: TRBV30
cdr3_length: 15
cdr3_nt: TGTGCCTGGAGTGCCCGGCGGGGTAGCAATCAGCCCCAGCATTTT
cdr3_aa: CAWSARRGSNQPQHF

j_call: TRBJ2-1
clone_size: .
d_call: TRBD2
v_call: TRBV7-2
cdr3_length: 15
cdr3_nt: TGTGCCAGCAGCCGGGCCAGCGGGGGGTACAATGAGCAGTTCTTC
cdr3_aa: CASSRASGGYNEQFF

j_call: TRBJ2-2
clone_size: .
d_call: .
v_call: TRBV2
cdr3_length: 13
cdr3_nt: TGTGCCAGCAGCGTGGGACTCGCCGGGGAGCTGTTTTTT
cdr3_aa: CASSVGLAGELFF

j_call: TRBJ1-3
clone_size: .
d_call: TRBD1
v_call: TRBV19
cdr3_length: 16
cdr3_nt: TGTGCCAGTAGTCCGCAGGGGGCAATCTCTGGAAACACCATATATTTT
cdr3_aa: CASSPQGAISGNTIYF

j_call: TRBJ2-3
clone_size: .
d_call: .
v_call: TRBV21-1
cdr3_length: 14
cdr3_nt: TGTGCCAAATTAGCCCCTCGGTGCACAGATACGCAGTATTTT
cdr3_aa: CAKLAPRCTDTQYF

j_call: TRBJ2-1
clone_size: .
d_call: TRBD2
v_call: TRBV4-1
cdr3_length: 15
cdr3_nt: TGCGCCAGCAGCCAAAGTCAGCGGGAGAATAATGAGCAGTTCTTC
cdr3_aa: CASSQSQRENNEQFF

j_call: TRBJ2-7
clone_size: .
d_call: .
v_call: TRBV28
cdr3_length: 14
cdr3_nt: TGTGCCAGCAGAGGGGGATCGAGACCCTACGAGCAGTACTTC
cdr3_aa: CASRGGSRPYEQYF

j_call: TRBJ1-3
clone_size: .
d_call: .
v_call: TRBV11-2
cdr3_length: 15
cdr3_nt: TGTGCCAGCAGCTTAGAGGCCCTCTCTGGAAACACCATATATTTT
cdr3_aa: CASSLEALSGNTIYF

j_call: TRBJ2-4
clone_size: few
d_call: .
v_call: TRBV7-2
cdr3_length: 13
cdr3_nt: TGTGCCAGCAGCTTCTCGGGGGAAAACATTCAGTACTTC
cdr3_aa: CASSFSGENIQYF

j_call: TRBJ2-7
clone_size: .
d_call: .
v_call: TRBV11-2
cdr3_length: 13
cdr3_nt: TGTGCCAGCAGCTTAGGCAGGGCCTACGAGCAGTACTTC
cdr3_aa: CASSLGRAYEQYF

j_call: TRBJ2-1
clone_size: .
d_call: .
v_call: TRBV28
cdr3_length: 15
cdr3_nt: TGTGCCAGCAGTTTGACGACAGGATCCTACAATGAGCAGTTCTTC
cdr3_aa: CASSLTTGSYNEQFF

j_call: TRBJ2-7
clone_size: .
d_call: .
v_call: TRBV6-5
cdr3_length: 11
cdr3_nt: TGTGCCAGCAAGGCGGGCTACGAGCAGTACTTC
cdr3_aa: CASKAGYEQYF

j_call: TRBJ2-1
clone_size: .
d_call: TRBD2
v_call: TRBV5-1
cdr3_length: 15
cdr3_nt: TGCGCCAGCAGCTTTAGCGGGGAGGGCTACAATGAGCAGTTCTTC
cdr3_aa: CASSFSGEGYNEQFF

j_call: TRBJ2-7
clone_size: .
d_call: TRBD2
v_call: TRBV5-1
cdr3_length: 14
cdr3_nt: TGCGCCAGCAGCATCCACCCTAGCGGGGAAGAGCAGTACTTC
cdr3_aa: CASSIHPSGEEQYF

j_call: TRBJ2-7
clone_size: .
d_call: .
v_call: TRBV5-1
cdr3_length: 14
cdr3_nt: TGCGCCAGCAGCTACGGGACTCCCCGGGGGGAGCAGTACTTC
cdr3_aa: CASSYGTPRGEQYF

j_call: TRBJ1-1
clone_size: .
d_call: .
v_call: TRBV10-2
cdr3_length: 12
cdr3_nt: TGCGCCAGCAGTGAGTCGACTCGGGGTGCTTTCTTT
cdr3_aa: CASSESTRGAFF

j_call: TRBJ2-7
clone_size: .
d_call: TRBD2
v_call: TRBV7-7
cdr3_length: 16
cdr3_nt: TGTGCTAGCAGCCCGTCGGGACTAGCGGGTCCCTACGAGCAGTACTTC
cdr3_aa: CASSPSGLAGPYEQYF

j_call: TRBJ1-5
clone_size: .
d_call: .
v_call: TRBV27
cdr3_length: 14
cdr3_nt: TGTGCCAGCAGTTTAGCCGGGGTCAATCAGCCCCAGCATTTT
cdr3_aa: CASSLAGVNQPQHF

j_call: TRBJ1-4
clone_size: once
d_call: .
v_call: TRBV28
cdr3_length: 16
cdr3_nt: TGTGCCAGCACCTCAACTATAGTAGCAACTAATGAAAAACTGTTTTTT
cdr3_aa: CASTSTIVATNEKLFF

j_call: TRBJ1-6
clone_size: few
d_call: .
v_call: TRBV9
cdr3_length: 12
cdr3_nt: TGTGCCAGTAGGGGGAATAATTCACCCCTCCACTTT
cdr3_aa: CASRGNNSPLHF

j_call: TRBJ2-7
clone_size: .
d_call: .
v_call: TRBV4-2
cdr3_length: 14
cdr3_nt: TGTGCCAGCAGCCAAGCCGGGAGTACCGTCGAGCAGTACTTC
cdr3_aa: CASSQAGSTVEQYF

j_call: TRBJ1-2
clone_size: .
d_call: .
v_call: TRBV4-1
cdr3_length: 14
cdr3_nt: TGCGCCAGCAGCCAAGGCTTCAGAAGCTATGGCTACACCTTC
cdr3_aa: CASSQGFRSYGYTF

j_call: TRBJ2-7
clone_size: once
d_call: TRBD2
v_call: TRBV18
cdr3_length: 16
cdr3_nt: TGTGCCAGCTCACCGGGACTAGCGGGGGGGGCCTACGAGCAGTACTTC
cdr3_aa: CASSPGLAGGAYEQYF

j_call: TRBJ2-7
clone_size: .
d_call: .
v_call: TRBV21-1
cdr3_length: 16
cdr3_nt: TGTGCCAGCAGCAAAGCTCTAGCGGGAGGAAGGTACGAGCAGTACTTC
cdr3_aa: CASSKALAGGRYEQYF

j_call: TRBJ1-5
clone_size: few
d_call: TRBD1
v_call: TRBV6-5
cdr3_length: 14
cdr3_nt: TGTGCCAGCACCCAGGGGGAATTGGGTCAGCCCCAGCATTTT
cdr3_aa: CASTQGELGQPQHF

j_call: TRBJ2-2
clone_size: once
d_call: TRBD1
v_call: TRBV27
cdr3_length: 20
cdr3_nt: TGTGCCAGCGCCTTGCTTCTTACCGGGACAGGGGGTCCGAACACCGGGGAGCTGTTTTTT
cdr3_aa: CASALLLTGTGGPNTGELFF

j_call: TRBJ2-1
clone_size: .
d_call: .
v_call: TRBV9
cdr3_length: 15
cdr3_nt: TGTGCCAGCAGCGTAGTAGACTCCCCTTACAATGAGCAGTTCTTC
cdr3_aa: CASSVVDSPYNEQFF

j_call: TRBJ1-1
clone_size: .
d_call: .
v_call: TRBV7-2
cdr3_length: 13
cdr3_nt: TGTGCCAGCAGCTTTGGCAAAAACACTGAAGCTTTCTTT
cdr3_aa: CASSFGKNTEAFF

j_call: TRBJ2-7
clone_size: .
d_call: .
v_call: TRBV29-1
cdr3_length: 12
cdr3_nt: TGCAGCGTTGATTCAGGGTCCCACGAGCAGTACTTC
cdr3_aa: CSVDSGSHEQYF

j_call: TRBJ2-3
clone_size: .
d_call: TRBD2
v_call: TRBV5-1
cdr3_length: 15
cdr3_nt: TGCGCCAGCAGCTTGGGCGGGAGCGGGACAGATACGCAGTATTTT
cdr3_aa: CASSLGGSGTDTQYF

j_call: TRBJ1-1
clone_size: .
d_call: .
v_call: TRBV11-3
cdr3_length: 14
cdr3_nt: TGTGCCAGCAGCTTAGGTAGAATCCACACTGAAGCTTTCTTT
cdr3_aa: CASSLGRIHTEAFF

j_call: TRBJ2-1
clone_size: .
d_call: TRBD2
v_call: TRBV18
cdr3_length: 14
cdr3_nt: TGTGCCAGCTCACCCCCGACTAGCGGTTATGAGCAGTTCTTC
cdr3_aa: CASSPPTSGYEQFF

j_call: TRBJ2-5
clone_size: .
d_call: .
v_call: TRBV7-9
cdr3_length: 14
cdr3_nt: TGTGCCAGCAGCCGCGCGGCGGGCCAAGAGACCCAGTACTTC
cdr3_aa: CASSRAAGQETQYF

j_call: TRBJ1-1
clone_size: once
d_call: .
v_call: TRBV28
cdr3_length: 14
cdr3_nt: TGTGCCAGCAGTCAAACGGCAGGGCTCACTGAAGCTTTCTTT
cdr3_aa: CASSQTAGLTEAFF

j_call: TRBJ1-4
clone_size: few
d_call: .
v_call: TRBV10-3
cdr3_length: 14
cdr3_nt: TGTGCCATCAGTGCGGAGCGCATAAATGAAAAACTGTTTTTT
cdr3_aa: CAISAERINEKLFF

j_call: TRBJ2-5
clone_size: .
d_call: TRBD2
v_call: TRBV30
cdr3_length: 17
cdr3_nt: TGTGCCTGGAACCCCCAAACTCTAGCGGGAGGCCAAGAGACCCAGTACTTC
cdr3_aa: CAWNPQTLAGGQETQYF

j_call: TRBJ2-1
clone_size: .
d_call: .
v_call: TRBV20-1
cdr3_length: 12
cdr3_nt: TGCAGTGCTAGTACTAGGGGGTATGAGCAGTTCTTC
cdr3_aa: CSASTRGYEQFF

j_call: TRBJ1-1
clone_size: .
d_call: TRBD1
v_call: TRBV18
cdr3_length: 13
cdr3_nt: TGTGCCAGCTCAGAGGGACAGAGAACTGAAGCTTTCTTT
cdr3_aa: CASSEGQRTEAFF

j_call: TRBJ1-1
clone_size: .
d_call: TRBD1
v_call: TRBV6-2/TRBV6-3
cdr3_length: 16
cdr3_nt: TGTGCCAGCAGTTACTGGACGGACAGGGGGAACACTGAAGCTTTCTTT
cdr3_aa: CASSYWTDRGNTEAFF